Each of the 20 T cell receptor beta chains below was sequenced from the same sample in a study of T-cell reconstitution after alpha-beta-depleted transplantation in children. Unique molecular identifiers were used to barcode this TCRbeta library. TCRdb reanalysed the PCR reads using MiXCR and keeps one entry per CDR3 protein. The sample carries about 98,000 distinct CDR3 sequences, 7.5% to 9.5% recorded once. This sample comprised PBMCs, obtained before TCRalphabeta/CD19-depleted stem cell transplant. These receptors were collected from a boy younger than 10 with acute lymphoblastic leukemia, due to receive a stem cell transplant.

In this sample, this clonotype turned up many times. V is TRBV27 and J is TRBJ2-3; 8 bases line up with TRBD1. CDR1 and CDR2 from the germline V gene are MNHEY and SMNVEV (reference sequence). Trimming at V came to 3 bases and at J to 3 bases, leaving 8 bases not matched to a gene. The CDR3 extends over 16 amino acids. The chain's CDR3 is CASSFSLRTGTDTQYF. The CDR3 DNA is TGTGCCAGCAGTTTCTCTCTGAGGACAGGGACAGATACGCAGTATTTT.

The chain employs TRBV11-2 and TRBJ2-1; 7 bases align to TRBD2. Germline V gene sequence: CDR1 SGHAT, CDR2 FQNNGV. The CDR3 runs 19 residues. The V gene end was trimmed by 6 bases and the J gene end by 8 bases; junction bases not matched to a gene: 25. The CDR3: CASSRPRREGLVSRYEQFF. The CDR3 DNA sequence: TGTGCCAGCAGTCGACCTAGAAGGGAGGGTCTTGTCTCCCGCTATGAGCAGTTCTTC.

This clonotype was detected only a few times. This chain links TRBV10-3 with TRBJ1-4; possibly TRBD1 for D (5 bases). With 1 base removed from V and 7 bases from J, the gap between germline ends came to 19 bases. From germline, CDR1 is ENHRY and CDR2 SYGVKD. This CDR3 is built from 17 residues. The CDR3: CAISELPGLPSGEKLFF. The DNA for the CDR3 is TGTGCCATCAGTGAGTTGCCGGGACTACCCTCGGGTGAAAAACTGTTTTTT.

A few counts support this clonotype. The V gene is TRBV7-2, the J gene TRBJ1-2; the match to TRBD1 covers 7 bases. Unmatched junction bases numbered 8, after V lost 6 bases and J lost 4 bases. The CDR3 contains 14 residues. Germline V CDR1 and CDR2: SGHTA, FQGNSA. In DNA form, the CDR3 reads TGTGCCAGCAGGCTCAGGGGGGAAGGCTATGGCTACACCTTC. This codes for CASRLRGEGYGYTF.

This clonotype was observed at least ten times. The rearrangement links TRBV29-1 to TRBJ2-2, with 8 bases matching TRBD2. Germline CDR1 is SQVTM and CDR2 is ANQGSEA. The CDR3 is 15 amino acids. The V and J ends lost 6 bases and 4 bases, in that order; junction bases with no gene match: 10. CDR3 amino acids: CSVGGGRGGTGELFF. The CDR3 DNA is TGCAGCGTCGGGGGGGGCCGGGGCGGCACCGGGGAGCTGTTTTTT.

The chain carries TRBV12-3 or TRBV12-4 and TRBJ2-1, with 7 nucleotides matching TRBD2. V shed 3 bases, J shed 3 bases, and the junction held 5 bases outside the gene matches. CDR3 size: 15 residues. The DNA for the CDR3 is TGTGCCAGCAGTTTGGGCGGGAGTCGCTACAATGAGCAGTTCTTC. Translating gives CASSLGGSRYNEQFF.

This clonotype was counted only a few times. This chain's CDR3 is CASSLVRGRSPLHF. The CDR3 DNA sequence: TGTGCCAGCAGTTTAGTCAGGGGGCGATCACCCCTCCACTTT. The rearrangement uses TRBV12-3 or TRBV12-4 and TRBJ1-6; 8 bases agree with TRBD1. This CDR3 region has 14 residues. The J segment lost 10 bases and the V segment lost 1 base, leaving 3 bases of the junction unmatched.

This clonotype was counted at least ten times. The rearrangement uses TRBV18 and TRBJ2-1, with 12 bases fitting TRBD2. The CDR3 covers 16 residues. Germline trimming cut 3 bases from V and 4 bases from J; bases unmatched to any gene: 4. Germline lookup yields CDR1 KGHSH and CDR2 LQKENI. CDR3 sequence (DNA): TGTGCCAGCTCACCCCCTAGCGGGGGGGTTTACAATGAGCAGTTCTTC. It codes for CASSPPSGGVYNEQFF.

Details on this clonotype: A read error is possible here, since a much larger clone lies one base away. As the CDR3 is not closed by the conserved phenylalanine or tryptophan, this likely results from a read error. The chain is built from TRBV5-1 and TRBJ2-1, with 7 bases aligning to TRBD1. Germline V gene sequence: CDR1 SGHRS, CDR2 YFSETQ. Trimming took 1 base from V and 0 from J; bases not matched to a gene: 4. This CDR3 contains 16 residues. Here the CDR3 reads CASSLKGDSSYNEQFY. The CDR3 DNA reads TGCGCCAGCAGCTTGAAAGGGGACAGCTCCTACAATGAGCAGTTCTAC.

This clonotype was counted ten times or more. The CDR3 loop reads CASSLEGPTYNEQFF. The CDR3 nucleotides read TGTGCCAGCAGTTTAGAGGGCCCTACCTACAATGAGCAGTTCTTC. The chain has TRBV27 and TRBJ2-1, with a possible D match to TRBD2 (5 bases). CDR1 MNHEY and CDR2 SMNVEV come from the germline V gene (reference sequence). This CDR3 is 15 amino acids long. The V and J ends lost 2 bases and 2 bases respectively, with 10 bases between them.

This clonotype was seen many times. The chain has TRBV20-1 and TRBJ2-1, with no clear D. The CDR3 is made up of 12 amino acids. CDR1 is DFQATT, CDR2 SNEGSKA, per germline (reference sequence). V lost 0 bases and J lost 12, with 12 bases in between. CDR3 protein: CSARDPSLAQFF. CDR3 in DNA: TGCAGTGCTAGAGATCCCAGTTTAGCGCAGTTCTTC.

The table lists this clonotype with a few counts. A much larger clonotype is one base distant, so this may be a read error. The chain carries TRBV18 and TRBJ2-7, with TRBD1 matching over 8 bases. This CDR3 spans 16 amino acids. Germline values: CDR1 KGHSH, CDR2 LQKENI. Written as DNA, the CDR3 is TGTGCCAGCTCAGATCCAGGGGGCGAGAGCTCCTACCAGCAGTACTTC. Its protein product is CASSDPGGESSYQQYF.

The CDR3 protein is CASSSGGASEAFF. DNA for the CDR3: TGTGCCAGCAGTTCTGGGGGAGCTTCTGAAGCTTTCTTT. This sequence joins TRBV6-5 and TRBJ1-1, with D possibly TRBD1 on 5 matching bases. The CDR3 loop spans 13 amino acids. V shed 4 bases and J shed 6 bases, with 12 bases lying between them. Germline V gene data show CDR1 as MNHEY and CDR2 as SVGAGI.

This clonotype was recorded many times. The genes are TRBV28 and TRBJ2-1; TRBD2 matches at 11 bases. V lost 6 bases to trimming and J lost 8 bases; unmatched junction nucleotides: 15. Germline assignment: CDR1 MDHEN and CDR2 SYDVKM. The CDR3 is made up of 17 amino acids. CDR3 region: CASRRRLAGGEEDEQFF. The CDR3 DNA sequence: TGTGCCAGCAGACGCCGATTAGCGGGGGGGGAGGAGGATGAGCAGTTCTTC.

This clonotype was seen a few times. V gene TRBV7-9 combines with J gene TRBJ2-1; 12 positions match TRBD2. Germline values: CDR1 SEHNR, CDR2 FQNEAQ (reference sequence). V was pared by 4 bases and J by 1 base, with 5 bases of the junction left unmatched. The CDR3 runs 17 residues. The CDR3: CASSSSTSGGSYNEQFF. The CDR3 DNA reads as TGTGCCAGCAGCTCCTCGACTAGCGGGGGTTCCTACAATGAGCAGTTCTTC.

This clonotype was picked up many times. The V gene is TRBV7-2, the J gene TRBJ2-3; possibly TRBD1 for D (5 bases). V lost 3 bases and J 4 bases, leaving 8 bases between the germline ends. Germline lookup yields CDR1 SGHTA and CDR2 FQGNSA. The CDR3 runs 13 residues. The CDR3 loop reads CASSFRVPDTQYF. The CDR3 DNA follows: TGTGCCAGCAGCTTCAGGGTTCCAGATACGCAGTATTTT. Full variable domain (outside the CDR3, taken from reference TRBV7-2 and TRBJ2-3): GAGVSQSPSNKVTEKGKDVELRCDPISGHTALYWYRQSLGQGLEFLIYFQGNSAPDKSGLPSDRFSAERTGGSVSTLTIQRTQQEDSAVYLCASSFRVPDTQYFGPGTRLTVL.

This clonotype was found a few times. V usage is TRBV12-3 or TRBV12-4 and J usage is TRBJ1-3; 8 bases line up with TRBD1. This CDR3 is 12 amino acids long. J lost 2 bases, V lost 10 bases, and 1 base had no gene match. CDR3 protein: CANRGAGNTIYF. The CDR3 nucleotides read TGTGCCAACAGGGGGGCTGGAAACACCATATATTTT.

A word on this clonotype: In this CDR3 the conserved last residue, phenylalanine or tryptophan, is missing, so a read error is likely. In DNA form, the CDR3 reads TGTGCCAGCAGTTCCTGGGAGGGGGGGCGCAACTATGGCTACACCTCC. This encodes CASSSWEGGRNYGYTS. V usage is TRBV27 and J usage is TRBJ1-2; maybe TRBD1 (6 bases). Germline assignment: CDR1 MNHEY and CDR2 SMNVEV (reference sequence). This CDR3 contains 16 residues. The V gene lost 4 bases and the J gene lost 2 bases, with 17 bases spanning the gap.

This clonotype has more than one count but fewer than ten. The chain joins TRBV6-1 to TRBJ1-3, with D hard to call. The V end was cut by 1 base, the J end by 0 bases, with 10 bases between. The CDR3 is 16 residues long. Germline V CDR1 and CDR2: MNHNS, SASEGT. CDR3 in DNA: TGTGCCAGCAGTGAAGAGAAGGTCTACTCTGGAAACACCATATATTTT. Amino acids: CASSEEKVYSGNTIYF.

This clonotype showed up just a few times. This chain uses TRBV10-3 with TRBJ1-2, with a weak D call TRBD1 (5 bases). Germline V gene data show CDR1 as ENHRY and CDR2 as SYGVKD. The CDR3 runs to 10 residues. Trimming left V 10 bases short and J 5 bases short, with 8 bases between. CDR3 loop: CATRQYGYTF. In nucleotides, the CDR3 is TGTGCCACCCGACAGTATGGCTACACCTTC.